The 14 T cell receptor beta chains in this list originate from one sample, sequenced in a study of blood T cell repertoires in COVID-19. Clones were read by immunoSEQ multiplex PCR, and TCRdb kept only the in-frame ones, dropping some. Of fewer than 200,000 clones detected, 60% to 80% appear once; the ten largest clones hold about 18%. Sequencing input: PBMCs or T cells enriched from blood (not recorded which). These receptors all come from a woman between 50 and 59 years old who had recovered from COVID-19.

CDR3 bases: TGTGCCATCAGGGGACTAGAGAAGACCACAGATACGCAGTATTTT. Its protein product is CAIRGLEKTTDTQYF. V gene TRBV10-3 combines with J gene TRBJ2-3; the match to TRBD2 covers 8 bases. V trimming: 6 bases; J trimming: 2 bases; junction bases outside the gene matches: 7. CDR1 ENHRY and CDR2 SYGVKD come from the germline V gene. This CDR3 is 15 amino acids long.

V is TRBV7-2 and J is TRBJ1-6, with D tentatively TRBD1 (6 bases). The CDR3 is made up of 14 amino acids. CDR1 and CDR2 (germline): SGHTA, FQGNSA. The V and J ends lost 5 bases and 4 bases respectively, with 9 bases between them. CDR3 nucleotides: TGTGCCAGCAGCCAAGGACAGTATAATTCACCCCTCCACTTT. It encodes CASSQGQYNSPLHF.

V and J are TRBV5-4 and TRBJ2-1; a possible D gene is TRBD2 (6 bases). This CDR3 spans 16 amino acids. Trimming cost V 4 bases and J 3 bases, with 17 bases left between them. Germline V gene data show CDR1 as SGHNT and CDR2 as YYREEE (reference sequence). The CDR3 protein is CASSPTREDYYNEQFF. CDR3 sequence (DNA): TGTGCCAGCAGCCCCACGCGGGAAGACTACTACAATGAGCAGTTCTTC.

The chain couples TRBV11-3 to TRBJ2-7; perhaps TRBD2 as D (5 bases). V was shortened by 5 bases and J by 3 bases, with 11 bases between the two germline ends. CDR1 is SGHNT and CDR2 is YENEEA in the germline V gene. The CDR3 runs to 13 residues. This chain's CDR3 is CASSLEGSYEQYF. CDR3 nucleotide sequence: TGTGCCAGCAGCCTCGAAGGGAGCTACGAGCAGTACTTC.

The chain has TRBV7-3 and TRBJ2-3, with 8 bases lining up with TRBD1. CDR1 and CDR2 from the germline V gene are SGHTA and FQGTGA. J gave up 6 bases and V 4 bases, and 6 bases lay outside the gene matches. The CDR3 consists of 14 residues. DNA of the CDR3: TGTGCCAGCAGCTCGGGACAGGCCTCCGATACGCAGTATTTT. This encodes CASSSGQASDTQYF.

V and J are TRBV27 and TRBJ1-1; D is ambiguous. CDR1 MNHEY and CDR2 SMNVEV come from the germline V gene (reference sequence). This CDR3 comprises 16 residues. Trimming cost V 4 bases and J 4 bases, with 19 bases left between them. The CDR3 DNA is TGTGCCAGCAGTTCCTCAAGACTGCGGTCCAGCACTGAAGCTTTCTTT. This sequence encodes CASSSSRLRSSTEAFF.

The chain carries TRBV7-9 and TRBJ2-1, with D tentatively TRBD2 (5 bases). The CDR3 totals 16 residues. Per the germline V gene, CDR1 is SEHNR and CDR2 is FQNEAQ (reference sequence). V lost 5 bases to trimming and J lost 12 bases, with 26 bases between them. The CDR3 DNA reads as TGTGCCAGCAGCCTCCAACTCGGCCTTTCGACTAACCGGCAGTTCTTC. Its protein product is CASSLQLGLSTNRQFF.

The chain joins TRBV27 to TRBJ2-3; TRBD2 matches at 12 bases. V lost 5 bases and J lost 2; bases outside the gene matches: 5. Germline-derived CDR1 and CDR2 are MNHEY and SMNVEV (reference sequence). The CDR3 covers 16 residues. CDR3 protein: CASSHGLAGITDTQYF. The CDR3, as DNA: TGTGCCAGCAGTCACGGACTAGCGGGGATCACAGATACGCAGTATTTT.

V is TRBV7-2 and J is TRBJ2-5; D might be TRBD1 (6 bases). Trimming left V 3 bases short and J 5 bases short, with 13 bases between. The length of the CDR3 is 14 residues. Per germline, CDR1 SGHTA and CDR2 FQGNSA. The CDR3 reads CASSFLAGVETQYF. In nucleotides, the CDR3 is TGTGCCAGCAGCTTTCTCGCAGGGGTGGAGACCCAGTACTTC.

This chain joins TRBV4-2 and TRBJ2-2, with 10 bases fitting TRBD1. V lost 3 bases, J lost 3 bases, and 4 bases stayed unmatched. The CDR3 covers 16 residues. CDR1 and CDR2 from the germline V gene are LGHNA and YNFKEQ. CDR3 amino acids: CASSQEGTGDTGELFF. The CDR3 DNA reads TGTGCCAGCAGCCAGGAAGGGACAGGGGACACCGGGGAGCTGTTTTTT.

This clone was recorded only once. This rearrangement joins TRBV7-6 to TRBJ2-1, with D perhaps matching TRBD2 (6 bases). Looked up from germline, CDR1 is SGHVS and CDR2 is FNYEAQ. There are 14 residues in the CDR3. Trimming removed 5 bases from V and 7 bases from J, with 15 bases in between. CDR3 DNA: TGTGCCAGCAGCAAAACTCCTAGCGTGAATGAGCAGTTCTTC. Translated, it gives CASSKTPSVNEQFF.

This chain links TRBV5-4 with TRBJ1-3, with D possibly being TRBD1 (5 bases). The V and J ends lost 0 bases and 0 bases respectively, with 13 bases between them. Germline CDR1 is SGHNT and CDR2 is YYREEE (reference sequence). The CDR3 contains 17 residues. The CDR3, as DNA: TGTGCCAGCAGCTTGGGGGGCTCGTCACTCTCTGGAAACACCATATATTTT. Its protein product is CASSLGGSSLSGNTIYF.

The genes are TRBV5-4 and TRBJ2-1; 8 bases line up with TRBD2. Per the germline V gene, CDR1 is SGHNT and CDR2 is YYREEE (reference sequence). The trim removed 7 bases at V and 8 bases at J, leaving 14 bases unmatched. The CDR3 runs 15 residues. The CDR3: CASRLAGGLLDEQFF. The CDR3 bases are TGTGCCAGCCGGCTGGCGGGAGGACTTTTGGATGAGCAGTTCTTC.

This rearrangement joins TRBV18 to TRBJ2-7; 9 nucleotides agree with TRBD2. From germline, CDR1 is KGHSH and CDR2 LQKENI. V trimming: 6 bases; J trimming: 3 bases; junction bases outside the gene matches: 9. CDR3 length: 15 amino acids. The CDR3 spells CASSRRLAELYEQYF. The CDR3 coding sequence is TGTGCCAGCTCTCGCCGACTAGCGGAGCTCTACGAGCAGTACTTC.